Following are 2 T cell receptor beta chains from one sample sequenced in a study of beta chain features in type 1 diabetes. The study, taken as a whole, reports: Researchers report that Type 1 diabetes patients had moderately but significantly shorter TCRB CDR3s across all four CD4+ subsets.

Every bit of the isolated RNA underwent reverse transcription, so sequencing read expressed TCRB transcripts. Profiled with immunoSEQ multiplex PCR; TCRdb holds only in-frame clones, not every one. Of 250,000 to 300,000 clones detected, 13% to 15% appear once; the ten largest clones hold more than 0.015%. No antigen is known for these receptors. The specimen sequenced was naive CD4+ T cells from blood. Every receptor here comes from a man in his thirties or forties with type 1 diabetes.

The CDR3 sequence: CASSRGLAGDNEQFF. The CDR3 DNA reads as TGCGCCAGCAGCCGGGGACTAGCGGGGGACAATGAGCAGTTCTTC. V and J are TRBV4-3 and TRBJ2-1; 14 bases agree with TRBD2. This CDR3 has 15 residues. V gave up 4 bases and J gave up 5 bases; unmatched junction bases: 1. The germline gives CDR1 LGHNA, CDR2 YSLEER.

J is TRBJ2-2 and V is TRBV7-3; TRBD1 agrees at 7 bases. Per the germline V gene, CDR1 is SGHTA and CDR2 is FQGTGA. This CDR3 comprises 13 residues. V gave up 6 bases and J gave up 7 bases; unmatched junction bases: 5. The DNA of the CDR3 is TGTGCCAGCAGTTCTACAGGGGACGGGGAGCTGTTTTTT. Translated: CASSSTGDGELFF.